A selection of T cell receptor beta chains follows, all from one sample in a study of T cell repertoires in cytomegalovirus infection. TCRdb itself ran the reads through MiXCR, one entry per CDR3 protein. The table lists under 95,000 distinct CDR3 sequences, 45% to 50% of them singletons, with approximately 95% in the top ten. Antigens for these TCRs are unknown. The sequencing used CD8+ T cells from cultured PBMCs, collected from culture after CMV antigen stimulation. The receptors stem from a human donor in good health (CMV status not recorded). Some clones in this sample may be carry-over from other donors' samples. CDR3s include the opening cysteine and the closing phenylalanine or tryptophan.

cdr3_aa	j_call	v_call
CASSLDPFGPSTGELFF	TRBJ2-2	TRBV11-1
CASSRRGNQPQHF	TRBJ1-5	TRBV27
CASSQDRQGALNEQFF	TRBJ2-1	TRBV4-1
CASSSGDSNYGYTF	TRBJ1-2	TRBV5-1
CASSANLRRTGDTRPYNEQFF	TRBJ2-1	TRBV25-1
CASSFVPPASTDYGYTF	TRBJ1-2	TRBV7-9
CASSPGSGEQYF	TRBJ2-7	TRBV12-3/TRBV12-4
CASSSDSGTYEQYF	TRBJ2-7	TRBV6-6
CASSSLSGYGYEHYGYTF	TRBJ1-2	TRBV7-9
CASSYDLWVSTDTQYF	TRBJ2-3	TRBV28
CASSLVTGLDSYNEQFF	TRBJ2-1	TRBV7-6
CASSRDRGLYGYTF	TRBJ1-2	TRBV7-8
CASSSGLYTGELFF	TRBJ2-2	TRBV27
CASSRLGGELFF	TRBJ2-2	TRBV6-8
CATSPIGTVYGYTF	TRBJ1-2	TRBV15
CASSYREGGNEQFF	TRBJ2-1	TRBV6-6
CASSQDTALSYEQYF	TRBJ2-7	TRBV4-1
CASSFRELAGETQYF	TRBJ2-5	TRBV7-9
CASSQDRTDSYEQYF	TRBJ2-7	TRBV4-2
CSFETSGRGGELFF	TRBJ2-2	TRBV29-1
CASGQLNTEAFF	TRBJ1-1	TRBV9
CASSPSERSYNEQFF	TRBJ2-1	TRBV5-1
CASSLVFRSSYNEQFF	TRBJ2-1	TRBV7-8
CASSPGGTSGGWGEQFF	TRBJ2-1	TRBV4-1
CASSKDRGYTEAFF	TRBJ1-1	TRBV13
CSVVAGIQETQYF	TRBJ2-5	TRBV29-1
CASSVDSGGTDTQYF	TRBJ2-3	TRBV9
CASSLAMGLANTEAFF	TRBJ1-1	TRBV7-9
CASSLDSDRENTEAFF	TRBJ1-1	TRBV11-2
CSALGLAFEQFF	TRBJ2-1	TRBV20-1
CSVEVRKTEAFF	TRBJ1-1	TRBV29-1
CASSEIGRSGNSPLHF	TRBJ1-6	TRBV2
CASSPADETIHHTEAFF	TRBJ1-1	TRBV7-9
CATTGALGQPQHF	TRBJ1-5	TRBV6-6
CASSPDRVNTGELFF	TRBJ2-2	TRBV5-4
CASSYYPGSGSQETQYF	TRBJ2-5	TRBV7-6
CASSQGKQGARGYTF	TRBJ1-2	TRBV4-2
CASSIFGAGADKEQFF	TRBJ2-1	TRBV19
CASSQDIQDHSTDTQYF	TRBJ2-3	TRBV4-1
CASSLAQSGGEGDTQYF	TRBJ2-3	TRBV7-6
CASSQEIRGPGGSGELFF	TRBJ2-2	TRBV3-1
CASSVEVTSTETQYF	TRBJ2-5	TRBV9
CASSLPDRGETQYF	TRBJ2-5	TRBV7-9
CASSPQGFGLTF	TRBJ1-2	TRBV7-9
CASRVPGQGAYGYTF	TRBJ1-2	TRBV28
CASSPGARSTDTQYF	TRBJ2-3	TRBV7-2
CASSIVRDRTHEQYF	TRBJ2-7	TRBV19
CSVDWTGNTEAFF	TRBJ1-1	TRBV29-1
CASSQGQVIYNEQFF	TRBJ2-1	TRBV4-1
CASRALNNQPQHF	TRBJ1-5	TRBV10-2
CASSSRQGMNNEHFF	TRBJ2-1	TRBV7-3
CASSQSVGSYEQYF	TRBJ2-7	TRBV4-1
CASSISGHRPYEQYF	TRBJ2-7	TRBV19
CASSQYWDYPDTQYF	TRBJ2-3	TRBV4-1
CASSFTGRAVEQYF	TRBJ2-7	TRBV7-9
CASSFRGQGAVRGYTF	TRBJ1-2	TRBV27
CASSQVSLAMNEQFF	TRBJ2-1	TRBV4-1
CASSELDHNEQFF	TRBJ2-1	TRBV25-1
CASSPPGPDLFGTDTQYF	TRBJ2-3	TRBV28